A selection of T cell receptor beta chains follows, all from one sample in a study of identical twins. In TCRdb, the 5' RACE reads were re-called with MiXCR into one record per CDR3 protein. The repertoire has a few hundred thousand distinct CDR3 sequences, 20% to 30% of them found once; the top ten carry 2.9%. This sample also belongs to another study, concerning T cells expressing NK-cell markers.

The sequenced material came from CD4+ T cells sorted from blood. Receptors were obtained from a woman aged 18-29 years in good health. CDR3s leave out the opening cysteine and the closing phenylalanine or tryptophan.

CDR3aa: ASSLEWGANVLT
v_gene: TRBV7-2
j_gene: TRBJ2-6
len: 12

CDR3aa: SARVRWAGSYNEQF
v_gene: TRBV20-1
j_gene: TRBJ2-1
len: 14

CDR3aa: ASSLLAGGPVNEQF
v_gene: TRBV5-1
j_gene: TRBJ2-1
len: 14

CDR3aa: SASPTSGVEF
v_gene: TRBV20-1
j_gene: TRBJ2-1
len: 10

CDR3aa: ASRSTGGYNEQF
v_gene: TRBV2
j_gene: TRBJ2-1
len: 12

CDR3aa: AIARTANTGELF
v_gene: TRBV10-3
j_gene: TRBJ2-2
len: 12

CDR3aa: ASSAGSRVYNEQF
v_gene: TRBV4-3
j_gene: TRBJ2-1
len: 13

CDR3aa: ASSVDLAGGYEQF
v_gene: TRBV9
j_gene: TRBJ2-1
len: 13

CDR3aa: ASSPVRLDGYT
v_gene: TRBV7-9
j_gene: TRBJ1-2
len: 11

CDR3aa: ASLDRVDTGELF
v_gene: TRBV5-1
j_gene: TRBJ2-2
len: 12

CDR3aa: ASSPQTGRNTGELF
v_gene: TRBV4-3
j_gene: TRBJ2-2
len: 14

CDR3aa: ASSTSEQAYNEQF
v_gene: TRBV6-5
j_gene: TRBJ2-1
len: 13

CDR3aa: STGWGRETQY
v_gene: TRBV29-1
j_gene: TRBJ2-5
len: 10

CDR3aa: ASSPSTYEQY
v_gene: TRBV12-3/TRBV12-4
j_gene: TRBJ2-7
len: 10

CDR3aa: ASSFYESAGYT
v_gene: TRBV12-3/TRBV12-4
j_gene: TRBJ1-2
len: 11

CDR3aa: ASSLGIGNEKLF
v_gene: TRBV7-9
j_gene: TRBJ1-4
len: 12

CDR3aa: ASSSHGPISTDTQY
v_gene: TRBV7-2
j_gene: TRBJ2-3
len: 14

CDR3aa: ASSPGIRQF
v_gene: TRBV7-2
j_gene: TRBJ2-1
len: 9

CDR3aa: ASSSTTSGDTDTQY
v_gene: TRBV11-3
j_gene: TRBJ2-3
len: 14

CDR3aa: SPIKGQIKETQY
v_gene: TRBV20-1
j_gene: TRBJ2-5
len: 12

CDR3aa: ASSPQESYGYT
v_gene: TRBV3-1
j_gene: TRBJ1-2
len: 11

CDR3aa: ASSPPGSWEQY
v_gene: TRBV12-3/TRBV12-4
j_gene: TRBJ2-7
len: 11

CDR3aa: ASSEQRGGRNEQF
v_gene: TRBV6-4
j_gene: TRBJ2-1
len: 13

CDR3aa: ASRLQGVYGYT
v_gene: TRBV12-3/TRBV12-4
j_gene: TRBJ1-2
len: 11

CDR3aa: SAQRTSGSIGGEQF
v_gene: TRBV20-1
j_gene: TRBJ2-1
len: 14

CDR3aa: ASSPGGNPYEQY
v_gene: TRBV14
j_gene: TRBJ2-7
len: 12

CDR3aa: ASSEFQAVGNNEQF
v_gene: TRBV10-1
j_gene: TRBJ2-1
len: 14

CDR3aa: ASTGRAASTDTQY
v_gene: TRBV27
j_gene: TRBJ2-3
len: 13

CDR3aa: ASSPAGMQHEQY
v_gene: TRBV5-1
j_gene: TRBJ2-7
len: 12